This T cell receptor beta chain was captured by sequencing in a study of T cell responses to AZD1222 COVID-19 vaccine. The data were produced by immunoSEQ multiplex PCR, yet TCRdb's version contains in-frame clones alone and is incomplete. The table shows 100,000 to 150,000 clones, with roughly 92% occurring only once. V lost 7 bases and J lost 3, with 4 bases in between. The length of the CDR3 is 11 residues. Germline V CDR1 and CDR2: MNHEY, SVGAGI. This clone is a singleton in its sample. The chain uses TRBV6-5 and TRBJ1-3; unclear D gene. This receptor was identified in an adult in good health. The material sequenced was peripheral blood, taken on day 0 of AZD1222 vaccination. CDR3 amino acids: CASTIGNTIYF. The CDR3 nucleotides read TGTGCCAGCACAATTGGAAACACCATATATTTT.